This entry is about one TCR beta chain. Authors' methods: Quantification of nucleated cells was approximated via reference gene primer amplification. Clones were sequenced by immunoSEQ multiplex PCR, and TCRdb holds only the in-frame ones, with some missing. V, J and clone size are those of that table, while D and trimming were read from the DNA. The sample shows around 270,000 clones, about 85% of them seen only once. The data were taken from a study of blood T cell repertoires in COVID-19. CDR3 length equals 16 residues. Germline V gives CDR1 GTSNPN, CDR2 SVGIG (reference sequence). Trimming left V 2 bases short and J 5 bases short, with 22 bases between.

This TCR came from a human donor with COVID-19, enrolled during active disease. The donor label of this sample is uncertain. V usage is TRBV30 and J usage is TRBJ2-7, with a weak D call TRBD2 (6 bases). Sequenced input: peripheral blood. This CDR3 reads CAWSQFLKGPGDEQYF. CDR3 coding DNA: TGTGCCTGGAGTCAATTCTTAAAGGGACCGGGGGACGAGCAGTACTTC.